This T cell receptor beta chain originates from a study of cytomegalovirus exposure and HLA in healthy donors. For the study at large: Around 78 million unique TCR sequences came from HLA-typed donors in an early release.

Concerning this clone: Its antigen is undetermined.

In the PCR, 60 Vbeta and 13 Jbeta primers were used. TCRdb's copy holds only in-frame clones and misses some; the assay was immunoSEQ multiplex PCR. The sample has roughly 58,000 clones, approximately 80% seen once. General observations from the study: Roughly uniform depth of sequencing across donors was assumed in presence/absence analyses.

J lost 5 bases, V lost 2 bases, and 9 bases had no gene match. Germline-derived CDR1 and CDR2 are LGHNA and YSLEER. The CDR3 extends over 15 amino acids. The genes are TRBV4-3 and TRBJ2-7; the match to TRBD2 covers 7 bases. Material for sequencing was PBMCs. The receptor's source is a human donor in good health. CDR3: CASSQLRERWNEQYF. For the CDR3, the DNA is TGCGCCAGCAGCCAATTGCGGGAGAGGTGGAACGAGCAGTACTTC.